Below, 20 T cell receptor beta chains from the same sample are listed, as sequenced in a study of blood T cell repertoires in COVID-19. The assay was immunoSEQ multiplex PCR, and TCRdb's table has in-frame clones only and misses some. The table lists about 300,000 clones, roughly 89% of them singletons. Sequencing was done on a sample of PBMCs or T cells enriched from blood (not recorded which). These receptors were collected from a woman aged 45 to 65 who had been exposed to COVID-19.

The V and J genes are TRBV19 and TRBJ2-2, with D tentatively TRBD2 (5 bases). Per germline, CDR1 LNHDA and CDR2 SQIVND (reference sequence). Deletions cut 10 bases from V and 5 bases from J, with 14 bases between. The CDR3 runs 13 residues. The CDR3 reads CATTLRVTGELFF. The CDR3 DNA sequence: TGTGCCACCACACTGAGGGTTACCGGGGAGCTGTTTTTT.

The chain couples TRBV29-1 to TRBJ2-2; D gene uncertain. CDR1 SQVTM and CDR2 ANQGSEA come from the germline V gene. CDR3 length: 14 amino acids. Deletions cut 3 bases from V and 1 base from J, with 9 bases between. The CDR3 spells CSVEQQRNTGELFF. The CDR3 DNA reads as TGCAGCGTTGAGCAACAAAGGAACACCGGGGAGCTGTTTTTT.

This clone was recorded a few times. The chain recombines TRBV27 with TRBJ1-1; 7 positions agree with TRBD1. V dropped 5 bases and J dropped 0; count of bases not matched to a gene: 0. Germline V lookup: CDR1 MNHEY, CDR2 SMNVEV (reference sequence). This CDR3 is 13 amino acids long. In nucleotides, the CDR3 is TGTGCCAGCAGTACAGGGGTGAACACTGAAGCTTTCTTT. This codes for CASSTGVNTEAFF.

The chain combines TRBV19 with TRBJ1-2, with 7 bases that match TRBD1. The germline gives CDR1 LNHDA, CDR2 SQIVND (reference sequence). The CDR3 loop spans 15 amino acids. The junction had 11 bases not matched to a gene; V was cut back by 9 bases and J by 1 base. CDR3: CASREMGQFNYGYTF. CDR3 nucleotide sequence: TGTGCCAGCCGGGAGATGGGACAGTTTAACTATGGCTACACCTTC.

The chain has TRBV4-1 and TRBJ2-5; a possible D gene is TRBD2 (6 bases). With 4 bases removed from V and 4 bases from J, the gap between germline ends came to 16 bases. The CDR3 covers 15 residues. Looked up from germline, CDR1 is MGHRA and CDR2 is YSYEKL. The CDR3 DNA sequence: TGCGCCAGCAGCCCCGGAACGGCGGGAATAGAGACCCAGTACTTC. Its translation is CASSPGTAGIETQYF.

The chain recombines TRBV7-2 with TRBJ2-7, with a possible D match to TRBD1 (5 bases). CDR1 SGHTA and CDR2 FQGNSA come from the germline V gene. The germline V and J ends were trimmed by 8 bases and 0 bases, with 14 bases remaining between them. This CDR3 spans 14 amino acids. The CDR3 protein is CASYTDSNSYEQYF. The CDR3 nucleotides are TGTGCCAGCTACACTGACAGTAACTCCTACGAGCAGTACTTC. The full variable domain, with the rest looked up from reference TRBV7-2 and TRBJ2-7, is GAGVSQSPSNKVTEKGKDVELRCDPISGHTALYWYRQSLGQGLEFLIYFQGNSAPDKSGLPSDRFSAERTGGSVSTLTIQRTQQEDSAVYLCASYTDSNSYEQYFGPGTRLTVT.

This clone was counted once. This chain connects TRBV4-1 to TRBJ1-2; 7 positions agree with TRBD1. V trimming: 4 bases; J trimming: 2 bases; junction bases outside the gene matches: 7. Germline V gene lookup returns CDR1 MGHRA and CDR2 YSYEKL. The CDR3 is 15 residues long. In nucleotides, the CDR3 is TGCGCCAGCAGCCCCAGAACAGGGGAGAACTATGGCTACACCTTC. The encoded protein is CASSPRTGENYGYTF.

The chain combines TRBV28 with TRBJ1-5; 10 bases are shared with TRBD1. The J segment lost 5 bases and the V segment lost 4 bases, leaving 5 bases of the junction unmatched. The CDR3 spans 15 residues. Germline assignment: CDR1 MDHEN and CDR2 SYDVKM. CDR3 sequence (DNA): TGTGCCAGCAGTTCGGGACAGGGGTTCGATCAGCCCCAGCATTTT. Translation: CASSSGQGFDQPQHF.

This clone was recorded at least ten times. The CDR3 here is CASSVSGTPGGEQFF. For the CDR3, the DNA is TGTGCCAGCAGCGTGAGCGGGACCCCGGGGGGTGAGCAGTTCTTC. The chain joins TRBV9 to TRBJ2-1, with 7 bases matching TRBD2. CDR3 size: 15 residues. V shed 2 bases, J shed 9 bases, and the junction held 11 bases outside the gene matches. The germline V gene encodes CDR1 SGDLS and CDR2 YYNGEE.

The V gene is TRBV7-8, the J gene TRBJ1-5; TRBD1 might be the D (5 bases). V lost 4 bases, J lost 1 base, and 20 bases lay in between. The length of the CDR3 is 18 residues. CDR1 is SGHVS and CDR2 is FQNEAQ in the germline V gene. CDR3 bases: TGTGCCAGCAGCTATAGGGTAGGGAGTGGGGGGAGCAATCAGCCCCAGCATTTT. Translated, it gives CASSYRVGSGGSNQPQHF. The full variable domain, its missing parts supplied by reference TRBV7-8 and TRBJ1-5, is GAGVSQSPRYKVAKRGQDVALRCDPISGHVSLFWYQQALGQGPEFLTYFQNEAQLDKSGLPSDRFFAERPEGSVSTLKIQRTQQEDSAVYLCASSYRVGSGGSNQPQHFGDGTRLSIL.

The CDR3 nucleotides are TGTGCCAGCTCACCCAAAAGGGACACTTTTAATGAAAAACTGTTTTTT. The encoded protein is CASSPKRDTFNEKLFF. This chain links TRBV18 with TRBJ1-4; perhaps TRBD1 as D (6 bases). This CDR3 is 16 amino acids long. Trimming took 3 bases from V and 4 from J, leaving 15 bases between them. Germline V gene data show CDR1 as KGHSH and CDR2 as LQKENI.

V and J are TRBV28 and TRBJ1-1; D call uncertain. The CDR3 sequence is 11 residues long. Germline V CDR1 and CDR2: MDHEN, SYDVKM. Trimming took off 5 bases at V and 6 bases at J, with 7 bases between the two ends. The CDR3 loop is CASSILAEAFF. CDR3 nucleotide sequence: TGTGCCAGCAGTATTCTAGCTGAAGCTTTCTTT.

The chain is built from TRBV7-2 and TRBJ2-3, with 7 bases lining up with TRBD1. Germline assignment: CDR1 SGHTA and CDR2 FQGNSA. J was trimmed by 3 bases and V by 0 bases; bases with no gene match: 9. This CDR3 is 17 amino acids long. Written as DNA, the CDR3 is TGTGCCAGCAGCTTAGCGGCGGCAGGGGGAAGGACAGATACGCAGTATTTT. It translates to CASSLAAAGGRTDTQYF. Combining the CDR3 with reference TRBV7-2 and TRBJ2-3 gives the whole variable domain GAGVSQSPSNKVTEKGKDVELRCDPISGHTALYWYRQSLGQGLEFLIYFQGNSAPDKSGLPSDRFSAERTGGSVSTLTIQRTQQEDSAVYLCASSLAAAGGRTDTQYFGPGTRLTVL.

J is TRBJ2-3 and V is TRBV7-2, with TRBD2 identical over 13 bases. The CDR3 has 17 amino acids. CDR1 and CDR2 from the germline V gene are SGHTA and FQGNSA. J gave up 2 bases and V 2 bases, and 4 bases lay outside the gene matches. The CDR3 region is CASSLKGLAGITDTQYF. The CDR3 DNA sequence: TGTGCCAGCAGCTTAAAGGGACTAGCGGGGATCACAGATACGCAGTATTTT.

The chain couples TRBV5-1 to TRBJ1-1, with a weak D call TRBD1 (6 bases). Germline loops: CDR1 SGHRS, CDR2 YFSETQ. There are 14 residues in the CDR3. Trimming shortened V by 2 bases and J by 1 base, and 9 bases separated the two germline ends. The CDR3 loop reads CASSFRQENTEAFF. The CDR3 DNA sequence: TGCGCCAGCAGCTTCCGACAGGAGAACACTGAAGCTTTCTTT.

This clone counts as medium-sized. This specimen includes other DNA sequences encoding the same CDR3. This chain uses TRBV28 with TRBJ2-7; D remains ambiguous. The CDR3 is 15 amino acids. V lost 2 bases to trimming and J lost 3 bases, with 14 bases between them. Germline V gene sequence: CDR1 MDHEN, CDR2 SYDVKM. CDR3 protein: CASSLTGTASYEQYF. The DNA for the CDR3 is TGTGCCAGCAGTTTAACCGGCACAGCCAGCTACGAGCAGTACTTC. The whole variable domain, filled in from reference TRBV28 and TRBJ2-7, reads DVKVTQSSRYLVKRTGEKVFLECVQDMDHENMFWYRQDPGLGLRLIYFSYDVKMKEKGDIPEGYSVSREKKERFSLILESASTNQTSMYLCASSLTGTASYEQYFGPGTRLTVT.

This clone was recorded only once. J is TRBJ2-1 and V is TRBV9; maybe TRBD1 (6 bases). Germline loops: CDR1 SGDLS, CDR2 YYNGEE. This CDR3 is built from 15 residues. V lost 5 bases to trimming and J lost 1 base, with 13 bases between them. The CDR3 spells CASSIQGGSYNEQFF. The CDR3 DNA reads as TGTGCCAGCAGTATACAGGGTGGATCCTACAATGAGCAGTTCTTC.

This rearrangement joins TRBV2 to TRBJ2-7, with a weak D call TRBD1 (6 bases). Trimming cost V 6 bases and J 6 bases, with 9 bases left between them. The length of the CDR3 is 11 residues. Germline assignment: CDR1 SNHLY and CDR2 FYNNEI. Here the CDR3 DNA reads TGTGCCAGCAGGGCAGGGGTCGAGCAGTACTTC. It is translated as CASRAGVEQYF. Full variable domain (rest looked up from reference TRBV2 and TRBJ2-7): EPEVTQTPSHQVTQMGQEVILRCVPISNHLYFYWYRQILGQKVEFLVSFYNNEISEKSEIFDDQFSVERPDGSNFTLKIRSTKLEDSAMYFCASRAGVEQYFGPGTRLTVT.

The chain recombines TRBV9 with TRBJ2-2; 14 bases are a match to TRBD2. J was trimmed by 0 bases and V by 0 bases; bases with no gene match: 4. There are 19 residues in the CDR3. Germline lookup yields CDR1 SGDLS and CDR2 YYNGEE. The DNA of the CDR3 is TGTGCCAGCAGCGTAGGACTAGCGGGGGGGTCGTCGAACACCGGGGAGCTGTTTTTT. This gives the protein CASSVGLAGGSSNTGELFF.

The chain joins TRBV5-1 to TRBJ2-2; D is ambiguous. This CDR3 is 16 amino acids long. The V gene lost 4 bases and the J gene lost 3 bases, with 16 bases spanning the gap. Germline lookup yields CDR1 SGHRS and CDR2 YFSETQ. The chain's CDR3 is CASSPGEVAYTGELFF. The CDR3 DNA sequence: TGCGCCAGCAGCCCGGGTGAGGTGGCCTACACCGGGGAGCTGTTTTTT.